The T cell receptor (beta chain) described here comes from a study of graft-versus-host responses after intestinal transplantation. Assay used: immunoSEQ multiplex PCR; TCRdb lists only in-frame clones, some missing. The table has under 100,000 clones, roughly 80% seen once; the top ten hold around 0.8%. Note on this clone: Antigen: not known.

Germline V gene sequence: CDR1 SGDLS, CDR2 YYNGEE. The CDR3 is 14 amino acids. V trimming: 0 bases; J trimming: 6 bases; junction bases outside the gene matches: 4. The sample consisted of unstimulated CD4+ T cells sorted from spleen or lymph node cells, taken before intestinal transplant. The V call is TRBV9, the J call TRBJ1-2; 8 bases match TRBD1. The TCR was taken from a human donor who received an intestinal transplant. CDR3 DNA: TGTGCCAGCAGCGTAGAGCCAGGGGGCGATGGCTACACCTTC. Its translation is CASSVEPGGDGYTF.